The 18 T cell receptor beta chains given below trace back to one sample, sequenced in a study of cytomegalovirus exposure and HLA in healthy donors. PCR employed 60 Vbeta and 13 Jbeta primers. Using immunoSEQ multiplex PCR, the repertoire was profiled, and TCRdb retains in-frame clones only, with some absent. The table has tens of thousands of clones, around 8% seen once. The sequencing sample was made of PBMCs. All receptors derive from a man in his fifties in good health and CMV-seronegative.

This rearrangement joins TRBV4-1 to TRBJ2-7; D is perhaps TRBD1 (6 bases). The V gene's germline CDR1 is MGHRA and CDR2 YSYEKL. The CDR3 covers 15 residues. With 0 bases removed from V and 0 bases from J, the gap between germline ends came to 9 bases. The CDR3 region is CASSQDGQTSYEQYF. CDR3 bases: TGCGCCAGCAGCCAAGACGGACAGACCTCCTACGAGCAGTACTTC.

The rearrangement uses TRBV2 and TRBJ2-5; 8 bases align to TRBD1. This CDR3 has 13 amino acids. The junction had 4 bases not matched to a gene; V was cut back by 6 bases and J by 4 bases. Germline V lookup: CDR1 SNHLY, CDR2 FYNNEI. The CDR3: CASRGGQAETQYF. CDR3 sequence (DNA): TGTGCCAGCAGGGGGGGACAGGCAGAGACCCAGTACTTC.

The gene calls are TRBV5-4 and TRBJ2-5; 11 nucleotides match TRBD1. With V trimmed by 6 bases and J by 4 bases, 5 bases remained unmatched. Germline CDR1 is SGHNT and CDR2 is YYREEE (reference sequence). The CDR3 covers 14 residues. Here the CDR3 DNA reads TGTGCCAGCAAAACCGGGACAGGGGGAGAGACCCAGTACTTC. Amino acids: CASKTGTGGETQYF.

On this clone itself: The junction differs from germline at one of its ends, possibly a read error. V usage is TRBV2 and J usage is TRBJ1-1; D not resolved. Germline CDR1 reads SNHLY; CDR2 reads FYNNEI. The CDR3 has 15 amino acids. CDR3 sequence (DNA): TGTGCCAGCCGTGATAATCCTACTCGGGGCACTGAAGCTTTCTTT. It encodes CASRDNPTRGTEAFF.

The rearrangement links TRBV4-2 to TRBJ1-2; D is undetermined. Germline assignment: CDR1 LGHNA and CDR2 YNFKEQ. This CDR3 region has 16 residues. V lost 1 base and J lost 5, with 17 bases in between. The CDR3 spells CASSQVGERLNYGYTF. CDR3 DNA: TGTGCCAGCAGCCAAGTTGGAGAGAGGTTGAATTATGGCTACACCTTC.

The chain employs TRBV4-1 and TRBJ2-5; 10 nucleotides line up with TRBD2. The CDR3 length is 17 residues. Germline loops: CDR1 MGHRA, CDR2 YSYEKL. The J segment lost 4 bases and the V segment lost 3 bases, leaving 11 bases of the junction unmatched. CDR3 sequence reads: CASSQSSGSDLGETQYF. CDR3 bases: TGCGCCAGCAGCCAGTCTAGCGGGAGTGATCTAGGAGAGACCCAGTACTTC.

The V call is TRBV27, the J call TRBJ2-5; tentatively, D is TRBD1 (6 bases). The J call is uncertain, as TRBJ2-7 better fits the DNA end. The CDR3 extends over 15 amino acids. CDR1 is MNHEY, CDR2 SMNVEV, per germline (reference sequence). The CDR3 bases are TGTGCCAGCAGTTCTCGGCTAGGGGGTTCCTACGAGCAGTACTTC. This translates into CASSSRLGGSYEQYF.

This chain joins TRBV19 and TRBJ2-7; possibly TRBD1 for D (6 bases). CDR3 length: 12 residues. V was trimmed by 2 bases and J by 4 bases, leaving 6 bases between them. Germline-derived CDR1 and CDR2 are LNHDA and SQIVND (reference sequence). The CDR3 bases are TGTGCCAGTAGTATACAGGGGTACGAGCAGTACTTC. Amino acids: CASSIQGYEQYF.

In this sample, this clone turned up a few times. The chain carries TRBV7-9 and TRBJ2-2; no firm D call. Between the trimmed V and J ends, which lost 2 bases and 8 bases, there was a span of 6 bases. Germline loops: CDR1 SEHNR, CDR2 FQNEAQ (reference sequence). This CDR3 contains 12 residues. CDR3 DNA sequence: TGTGCCAGCAGCTTACCGGGTGGGGAGCTGTTTTTT. This sequence encodes CASSLPGGELFF.

The V call is TRBV25-1, the J call TRBJ2-1, with a tentative D call TRBD2 (6 bases). The CDR3 runs 11 residues. Germline loops: CDR1 MGHDK, CDR2 SYGVNS. V was clipped by 7 bases and J by 7 bases, with 8 bases between them. The CDR3 sequence: CASTAGNEQFF. The CDR3, as DNA: TGTGCCAGCACCGCGGGGAATGAGCAGTTCTTC.

In nucleotides, the CDR3 is TGTGCCAGCAGCTTAGGATACAGGGGAGATACGCAGTATTTT. Residues: CASSLGYRGDTQYF. This sequence joins TRBV11-2 and TRBJ2-3; 7 bases are a match to TRBD1. Germline V lookup: CDR1 SGHAT, CDR2 FQNNGV. The CDR3 is 14 amino acids. V trimming: 1 base; J trimming: 5 bases; junction bases outside the gene matches: 3. Filled out from reference TRBV11-2 and TRBJ2-3, the complete variable domain reads EAGVAQSPRYKIIEKRQSVAFWCNPISGHATLYWYQQILGQGPKLLIQFQNNGVVDDSQLPKDRFSAERLKGVDSTLKIQPAKLEDSAVYLCASSLGYRGDTQYFGPGTRLTVL.

The V gene is TRBV6-5, the J gene TRBJ1-6; 9 positions agree with TRBD1. The V gene's germline CDR1 is MNHEY and CDR2 SVGAGI. After removal of 6 bases from V and 7 bases from J, the junction contained 4 bases not matched to a gene. The CDR3 spans 14 residues. CDR3: CASRGTGPNSPLHF. In DNA, the CDR3 is TGTGCCAGCAGGGGGACAGGGCCCAATTCACCCCTCCACTTT.

This clone appeared a single time. The chain carries TRBV7-2 and TRBJ2-1; 9 bases align to TRBD2. V shed 4 bases, J shed 12 bases, and the junction held 10 bases outside the gene matches. The germline gives CDR1 SGHTA, CDR2 FQGNSA. The CDR3 runs 14 residues. In DNA form, the CDR3 reads TGTGCCAGCAGCTCCACCGGGACTAGCCTCGTGCAGTTCTTC. Translating it yields CASSSTGTSLVQFF.

This clone was seen a few times. The chain uses TRBV19 and TRBJ1-4; D gene ambiguous. CDR3 length: 14 residues. Germline V gene data show CDR1 as LNHDA and CDR2 as SQIVND (reference sequence). V lost 8 bases and J lost 8, with 18 bases in between. Here the CDR3 DNA reads TGTGCCAGTGACCCGACCGGGAGAGGGGAAAAACTGTTTTTT. This encodes CASDPTGRGEKLFF.

The rearrangement links TRBV28 to TRBJ2-3; D may be TRBD2 (6 bases). CDR1 is MDHEN and CDR2 is SYDVKM in the germline V gene. V was shortened by 8 bases and J by 2 bases, with 14 bases between the two germline ends. The CDR3 has 14 amino acids. The CDR3 nucleotides read TGTGCCAGCTCGGGGGATAGGAACACAGATACGCAGTATTTT. Translation: CASSGDRNTDTQYF. The variable domain in full, completed from reference TRBV28 and TRBJ2-3, reads DVKVTQSSRYLVKRTGEKVFLECVQDMDHENMFWYRQDPGLGLRLIYFSYDVKMKEKGDIPEGYSVSREKKERFSLILESASTNQTSMYLCASSGDRNTDTQYFGPGTRLTVL.

The chain joins TRBV5-1 to TRBJ2-7; TRBD1 agrees at 9 bases. The J segment lost 3 bases and the V segment lost 4 bases, leaving 14 bases of the junction unmatched. Germline loops: CDR1 SGHRS, CDR2 YFSETQ. This CDR3 comprises 17 residues. The CDR3 region has the DNA TGCGCCAGCAGCCACCAGAACCCCGGACAGGGGAACTACGAGCAGTACTTC. This gives the protein CASSHQNPGQGNYEQYF.

This clone was observed a few times. This chain connects TRBV6-5 to TRBJ2-3, with D unresolved. Trimming removed 5 bases at V and 1 base at J, with 13 bases between. Germline V gives CDR1 MNHEY, CDR2 SVGAGI. The CDR3 totals 15 residues. The CDR3 loop is CASSPYGSGTDTQYF. The CDR3, as DNA: TGTGCCAGCAGTCCGTACGGTTCGGGCACAGATACGCAGTATTTT.

This clone was counted a few times. The rearrangement uses TRBV6-4 and TRBJ2-5; D is perhaps TRBD1 (5 bases). This CDR3 comprises 13 residues. CDR1 is MRHNA, CDR2 SNTAGT, per germline. Trimming pared 4 bases from V and 4 bases from J, leaving 10 bases between. DNA of the CDR3: TGTGCCAGCAGTGCCAGGGTGGGAGAGACCCAGTACTTC. It yields the protein CASSARVGETQYF.